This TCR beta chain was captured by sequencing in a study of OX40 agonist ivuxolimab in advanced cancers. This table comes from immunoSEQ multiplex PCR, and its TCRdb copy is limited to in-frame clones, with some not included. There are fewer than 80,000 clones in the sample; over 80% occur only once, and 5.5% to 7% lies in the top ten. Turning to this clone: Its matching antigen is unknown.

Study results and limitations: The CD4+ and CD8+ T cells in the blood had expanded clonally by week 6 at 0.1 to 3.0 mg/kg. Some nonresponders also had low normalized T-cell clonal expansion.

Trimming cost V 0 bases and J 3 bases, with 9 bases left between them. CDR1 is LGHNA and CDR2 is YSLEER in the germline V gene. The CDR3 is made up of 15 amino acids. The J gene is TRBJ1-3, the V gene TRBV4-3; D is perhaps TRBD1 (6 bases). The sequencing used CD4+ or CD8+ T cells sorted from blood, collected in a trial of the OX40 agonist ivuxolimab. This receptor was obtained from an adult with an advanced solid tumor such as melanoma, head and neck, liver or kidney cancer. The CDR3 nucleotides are TGCGCCAGCAGCCAAGACGGGGGCCTTGGAAACACCATATATTTT. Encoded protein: CASSQDGGLGNTIYF.